The 23 T cell receptor beta chains presented below share a single source sample, sequenced in a study of blood T cell repertoires in COVID-19. Libraries were prepared by immunoSEQ multiplex PCR; TCRdb keeps only in-frame clonotypes and omits some of them. The sample consists of roughly 33,000 clones, 85% of them appearing once. The sequencing sample was made of peripheral blood. The source is a human donor with acute or convalescent COVID-19. The donor label of this sample is uncertain.

The chain links TRBV6-5 to TRBJ2-7; 14 positions match TRBD2. Germline V lookup: CDR1 MNHEY, CDR2 SVGAGI. Losses at the gene ends were 7 bases for V and 9 bases for J; bases not matched to a gene: 11. There are 15 residues in the CDR3. The CDR3 loop is CASTYVGLAGVVQYF. The CDR3 DNA follows: TGTGCCAGCACCTACGTGGGACTAGCGGGAGTTGTGCAGTACTTC.

This clone was observed a single time. The chain recombines TRBV19 with TRBJ2-5; possible D gene TRBD1, 5 bases. Between the trimmed V and J ends, which lost 6 bases and 5 bases, there was a span of 10 bases. The CDR3 covers 12 residues. Germline V gene sequence: CDR1 LNHDA, CDR2 SQIVND (reference sequence). The CDR3 sequence: CASRGLAETQYF. The CDR3 DNA sequence: TGTGCCAGTAGGGGGCTGGCTGAGACCCAGTACTTC. Filled out from reference TRBV19 and TRBJ2-5, the complete variable domain reads DGGITQSPKYLFRKEGQNVTLSCEQNLNHDAMYWYRQDPGQGLRLIYYSQIVNDFQKGDIAEGYSVSREKKESFPLTVTSAQKNPTAFYLCASRGLAETQYFGPGTRLLVL.

The rearrangement joins TRBV12-3 or TRBV12-4 to TRBJ1-1, with unresolved D. V lost 2 bases to trimming and J lost 4 bases, with 8 bases between them. There are 13 residues in the CDR3. The DNA of the CDR3 is TGTGCCAGCAGTTTAACGGGGATCACTGAAGCTTTCTTT. Translating it yields CASSLTGITEAFF.

The genes are TRBV6-5 and TRBJ2-7; tentatively, D is TRBD2 (5 bases). The V gene's germline CDR1 is MNHEY and CDR2 SVGAGI. The CDR3 runs 15 residues. V shed 0 bases and J shed 2 bases, with 11 bases lying between them. CDR3 residues: CASSYSWEMAYEQYF. The CDR3 nucleotides are TGTGCCAGCAGTTACTCTTGGGAGATGGCCTACGAGCAGTACTTC.

The chain employs TRBV11-3 and TRBJ2-2; D is perhaps TRBD2 (6 bases). Germline lookup yields CDR1 SGHNT and CDR2 YENEEA. The length of the CDR3 is 14 residues. Trimming took off 4 bases at V and 4 bases at J, with 10 bases between the two ends. The CDR3: CASSSGTSTGELFF. As DNA, the CDR3 is TGTGCCAGCAGCTCCGGGACTTCCACCGGGGAGCTGTTTTTT.

The chain links TRBV5-4 to TRBJ2-7; no clear D gene. V lost 0 bases to trimming and J lost 0 bases, with 7 bases between them. CDR3 length: 14 residues. Per germline, CDR1 SGHNT and CDR2 YYREEE (reference sequence). CDR3 in DNA: TGTGCCAGCAGCTTGGACAGTACCTCCTACGAGCAGTACTTC. Protein product: CASSLDSTSYEQYF.

The chain joins TRBV5-6 to TRBJ2-7, with 11 bases that match TRBD2. Germline V gives CDR1 SGHDT, CDR2 YYEEEE. This CDR3 region has 13 residues. V shed 2 bases and J 6 bases; nucleotides not matched to a gene: 1. CDR3 amino acids: CASSFLAGGEQYF. For the CDR3, the DNA is TGTGCCAGCAGCTTTCTAGCGGGGGGCGAGCAGTACTTC.

This chain uses TRBV19 with TRBJ2-2, with D unclear. V gave up 3 bases and J gave up 3 bases, with 11 bases separating them. CDR1 and CDR2 from the germline V gene are LNHDA and SQIVND (reference sequence). The CDR3 covers 15 residues. The CDR3 reads CASSILAGYTGELFF. The CDR3 region has the DNA TGTGCCAGTAGTATCCTGGCAGGATACACCGGGGAGCTGTTTTTT.

V gene TRBV19 combines with J gene TRBJ2-3; a possible D gene is TRBD1 (6 bases). Germline V CDR1 and CDR2: LNHDA, SQIVND (reference sequence). Deletions cut 4 bases from V and 1 base from J, with 18 bases between. This CDR3 has 17 amino acids. The CDR3 DNA reads TGTGCCAGTAGTAGACCCACAGGGCAGCCCGGCACAGATACGCAGTATTTT. Protein: CASSRPTGQPGTDTQYF.

This chain links TRBV6-1 with TRBJ1-2, with 9 bases fitting TRBD1. Trimming took 3 bases from V and 3 from J; bases not matched to a gene: 5. The length of the CDR3 is 15 residues. The germline V gene has CDR1 MNHNS and CDR2 SASEGT. The CDR3 DNA reads TGTGCCAGCAGTGAGGAGGGACAGGGTCACTATGGCTACACCTTC. Its translation is CASSEEGQGHYGYTF.

By share, this clone ranks as medium-sized. V and J are TRBV10-1 and TRBJ1-4; 9 bases line up with TRBD1. V gave up 7 bases and J gave up 0 bases; unmatched junction bases: 12. CDR3 length equals 18 residues. CDR1 is WNHNN, CDR2 SYGVQD, per germline (reference sequence). The CDR3 bases are TGCGCCAGCACCCCCCGGGACAGGGCCATGGCAACTAATGAAAAACTGTTTTTT. Its translation is CASTPRDRAMATNEKLFF.

Here the CDR3 reads CASSGGSEQFF. In DNA, the CDR3 is TGTGCCAGCAGTGGGGGCTCTGAGCAGTTCTTC. The V and J genes are TRBV2 and TRBJ2-1; D possibly corresponds to TRBD1 (5 bases). V was shortened by 4 bases and J by 9 bases, with 7 bases between the two germline ends. In germline, CDR1 is SNHLY, CDR2 FYNNEI. This CDR3 region has 11 residues.

CDR3 amino acids: CASSSLDRGRSYGYTF. CDR3 in DNA: TGTGCCAGCAGTTCCCTAGACAGGGGTCGGAGCTATGGCTACACCTTC. The rearrangement links TRBV28 to TRBJ1-2, with 8 bases aligning to TRBD1. Germline CDR1 reads MDHEN; CDR2 reads SYDVKM. The CDR3 has 16 residues. With V trimmed by 4 bases and J by 4 bases, 11 bases remained unmatched.

This clone is a singleton in its sample. The chain is built from TRBV13 and TRBJ2-1; 7 bases agree with TRBD2. Germline V gene data show CDR1 as PRHDT and CDR2 as FYEKMQ (reference sequence). The V gene end was trimmed by 0 bases and the J gene end by 0 bases; junction bases not matched to a gene: 5. The CDR3 sequence is 17 residues long. The CDR3 spells CASSLGLADPSYNEQFF. The CDR3 bases are TGTGCCAGCAGCTTAGGTCTAGCGGACCCCTCCTACAATGAGCAGTTCTTC.

The genes are TRBV7-9 and TRBJ1-1; 9 positions agree with TRBD1. The V segment lost 5 bases and the J segment 3 bases; nucleotides outside the gene matches: 7. The CDR3 is 15 amino acids. Germline CDR1 reads SEHNR; CDR2 reads FQNEAQ (reference sequence). CDR3 DNA sequence: TGTGCCAGCAGCGGACCGACAGGGGGGGACACTGAAGCTTTCTTT. Amino acid sequence: CASSGPTGGDTEAFF.

This chain joins TRBV27 and TRBJ2-3; D unresolved. V lost 6 bases and J 2 bases, leaving 6 bases between the germline ends. Germline V gives CDR1 MNHEY, CDR2 SMNVEV (reference sequence). CDR3 length: 12 residues. CDR3 sequence (DNA): TGTGCCAGCAGAACAGTCACAGATACGCAGTATTTT. Its protein product is CASRTVTDTQYF.

This clone was seen once. This sequence joins TRBV5-1 and TRBJ2-1, with TRBD2 matching 10 bases. The germline gives CDR1 SGHRS, CDR2 YFSETQ. Trimming took 4 bases from V and 7 from J; bases not matched to a gene: 8. This CDR3 has 15 amino acids. The CDR3 DNA follows: TGCGCCAGCAGCCCAAGCGGGGGGGCCCGGAATGAGCAGTTCTTC. Its translation is CASSPSGGARNEQFF.

CDR3 residues: CATVTGTFPQPQHF. CDR3 nucleotides: TGTGCCACCGTTACAGGGACCTTTCCTCAGCCCCAGCATTTT. The V gene is TRBV28, the J gene TRBJ1-5; D may be TRBD1 (6 bases). The CDR3 sequence is 14 residues long. Germline assignment: CDR1 MDHEN and CDR2 SYDVKM. V was clipped by 10 bases and J by 6 bases, with 19 bases between them.

CDR3 sequence: CASRSQGAKGGEQFF. CDR3 coding DNA: TGTGCCAGCAGGTCTCAGGGGGCCAAGGGAGGTGAGCAGTTCTTC. This chain uses TRBV28 with TRBJ2-1; 8 bases map to TRBD1. The CDR3 contains 15 residues. The junction had 13 bases not matched to a gene; V was cut back by 6 bases and J by 9 bases. The germline V gene has CDR1 MDHEN and CDR2 SYDVKM.

The chain couples TRBV28 to TRBJ1-1; D is uncertain. Germline CDR1 reads MDHEN; CDR2 reads SYDVKM. The V and J ends lost 3 bases and 4 bases respectively, with 12 bases between them. CDR3 size: 14 residues. The CDR3 bases are TGTGCCAGCAGTTTGGCTGGTGATTTCACTGAAGCTTTCTTT. Its translation is CASSLAGDFTEAFF.

The V and J genes are TRBV10-1 and TRBJ1-4; tentatively, D is TRBD1 (5 bases). Germline V gene data show CDR1 as WNHNN and CDR2 as SYGVQD (reference sequence). With 6 bases removed from V and 1 base from J, the gap between germline ends came to 27 bases. The CDR3 contains 20 residues. The CDR3 here is CASRRSGTPKRRGTNEKLFF. The CDR3 DNA reads TGCGCCAGCAGGAGAAGCGGGACGCCCAAGAGGAGGGGAACTAATGAAAAACTGTTTTTT.

The rearrangement uses TRBV7-8 and TRBJ1-1; D is possibly TRBD1 (5 bases). Trimming removed 3 bases from V and 1 base from J, with 12 bases in between. CDR3 size: 15 residues. Germline V gene lookup returns CDR1 SGHVS and CDR2 FQNEAQ. CDR3 in DNA: TGTGCCAGCAGCTTCGGGTCCGGGGGGAACACTGAAGCTTTCTTT. It yields the protein CASSFGSGGNTEAFF.

This clone has just a few counts. The chain employs TRBV4-1 and TRBJ2-1; 9 bases agree with TRBD2. The CDR3 has 19 amino acids. Germline loops: CDR1 MGHRA, CDR2 YSYEKL. V lost 0 bases, J lost 8 bases, and 17 bases stayed unmatched. This CDR3 reads CASSQDDVGRGRGSHEQFF. The DNA for the CDR3 is TGCGCCAGCAGCCAAGATGATGTCGGTCGCGGGAGGGGTAGCCATGAGCAGTTCTTC.